This passage covers 15 T cell receptor beta chains from one sample sequenced in a study of sequential checkpoint blockade in melanoma. Sequencing was performed with immunoSEQ multiplex PCR; in TCRdb, only in-frame clones are kept and a portion is missing. The table shows under 25,000 clones, with 70% to 80% occurring only once. Stated treatment: randomized to nivolumab then ipilimumab (arm A) or the reverse (arm B). Specimen: CD8+ T cells sorted from blood (inferred from file names), collected from a patient given nivolumab and ipilimumab in sequence. The receptors stem from a human donor with melanoma.

This clone was detected a few times. J is TRBJ2-7 and V is TRBV7-9; TRBD1 agrees at 9 bases. Trimming at V came to 3 bases and at J to 3 bases, leaving 3 bases not matched to a gene. Germline CDR1 reads SEHNR; CDR2 reads FQNEAQ (reference sequence). The CDR3 length is 14 residues. The CDR3 here is CASSFPGQGYEQYF. CDR3 DNA sequence: TGTGCCAGCAGCTTTCCGGGACAGGGCTACGAGCAGTACTTC.

The gene calls are TRBV5-4 and TRBJ1-2; the match to TRBD1 covers 8 bases. V lost 9 bases to trimming and J lost 9 bases; unmatched junction nucleotides: 13. Germline-derived CDR1 and CDR2 are SGHNT and YYREEE (reference sequence). The CDR3 spans 13 residues. As DNA, the CDR3 is TGTGCCATCGAGGCCGGGACAGGTCCCCGCTACACCTTC. This translates into CAIEAGTGPRYTF.

J is TRBJ2-5 and V is TRBV13; D not certain. Near its end, the DNA agrees better with TRBJ2-7, so the J call may be wrong. CDR1 is PRHDT and CDR2 is FYEKMQ in the germline V gene (reference sequence). There are 12 residues in the CDR3. This CDR3 reads CASSPGSYEQYF. The CDR3 bases are TGTGCCAGCAGCCCTGGTTCATACGAGCAGTACTTC.

This chain uses TRBV28 with TRBJ2-7, with TRBD2 identical over 7 bases. After removal of 3 bases from V and 0 bases from J, the junction contained 2 bases not matched to a gene. CDR1 and CDR2 (germline): MDHEN, SYDVKM. The CDR3 has 14 residues. CDR3 region: CASSFLADSYEQYF. The DNA for the CDR3 is TGTGCCAGCAGTTTTCTAGCGGACTCCTACGAGCAGTACTTC.

This clone was found once. The genes are TRBV25-1 and TRBJ1-1; D not certain. Germline CDR1 and CDR2: MGHDK and SYGVNS. There are 11 residues in the CDR3. The CDR3 region has the DNA TGTGCTGCGGGCGGACTCACTGAAGCTTTCTTT. It codes for CAAGGLTEAFF. Based on the CDR3 plus reference TRBV25-1 and TRBJ1-1, the full variable domain is EADIYQTPRYLVIGTGKKITLECSQTMGHDKMYWYQQDPGMELHLIHYSYGVNSTEKGDLSSESTVSRIRTEHFPLTLESARPSHTSQYLCAAGGLTEAFFGQGTRLTVV.

The CDR3 here is CASSEWGGRDGEQYF. The DNA of the CDR3 is TGTGCCAGCAGTGAATGGGGAGGTCGAGACGGCGAGCAGTACTTC. The chain carries TRBV25-1 and TRBJ2-7; possibly TRBD2 for D (6 bases). Germline CDR1 is MGHDK and CDR2 is SYGVNS. Trimming took 1 base from V and 6 from J, leaving 16 bases between them. CDR3 length equals 15 residues.

The chain is built from TRBV27 and TRBJ2-7; 9 bases line up with TRBD1. The CDR3 has 16 amino acids. The germline V gene encodes CDR1 MNHEY and CDR2 SMNVEV (reference sequence). J was trimmed by 7 bases and V by 5 bases; bases with no gene match: 15. The CDR3 nucleotides are TGTGCCAGCAGTCCGTTATCAGTACAGGGGGCTGCTGAGCAGTACTTC. Translating gives CASSPLSVQGAAEQYF.

This rearrangement joins TRBV28 to TRBJ1-3; D is perhaps TRBD1 (5 bases). Deletions cut 5 bases from V and 1 base from J, with 6 bases between. The CDR3 covers 13 residues. CDR1 MDHEN and CDR2 SYDVKM come from the germline V gene. In DNA, the CDR3 is TGTGCCAGCAGTCGACAGTCTGGAAACACCATATATTTT. Translated: CASSRQSGNTIYF.

The gene calls are TRBV6-1 and TRBJ1-2, with D perhaps matching TRBD1 (5 bases). Germline-derived CDR1 and CDR2 are MNHNS and SASEGT. This CDR3 has 14 amino acids. Trimming stripped 6 bases from V and 6 bases from J, with 17 bases between. The CDR3 sequence is CASSRSGGRNGYTF. DNA for the CDR3: TGTGCCAGCAGCAGATCGGGGGGAAGGAATGGCTACACCTTC.

CDR3: CASTTGTGGTGANVLTF. The CDR3 nucleotides are TGTGCCAGCACCACCGGGACAGGGGGCACCGGGGCCAACGTCCTGACTTTC. The rearrangement uses TRBV28 and TRBJ2-6; 12 bases are shared with TRBD1. The CDR3 is 17 residues long. Germline CDR1 reads MDHEN; CDR2 reads SYDVKM. V lost 7 bases to trimming and J lost 4 bases; unmatched junction nucleotides: 8.

This clone was observed a single time. V gene TRBV6-6 combines with J gene TRBJ1-5, with unresolved D. V gave up 2 bases and J gave up 2 bases, with 7 bases separating them. The CDR3 spans 14 residues. From germline, CDR1 is MNHNY and CDR2 SVGAGI (reference sequence). Here the CDR3 DNA reads TGTGCCAGCAGTTACGGAGAGGGCAATCAGCCCCAGCATTTT. It encodes CASSYGEGNQPQHF.

The rearrangement joins TRBV7-9 to TRBJ2-7; TRBD2 might be the D (6 bases). Germline lookup yields CDR1 SEHNR and CDR2 FQNEAQ (reference sequence). Trimming left V 8 bases short and J 2 bases short, with 10 bases between. The CDR3 totals 12 residues. The CDR3 loop reads CASSGGTYEQYF. In nucleotides, the CDR3 is TGTGCCAGCTCTGGCGGGACCTACGAGCAGTACTTC.

The rearrangement links TRBV2 to TRBJ2-7; a possible D gene is TRBD1 (5 bases). This CDR3 has 13 residues. V gave up 8 bases and J gave up 2 bases, with 13 bases separating them. The germline V gene has CDR1 SNHLY and CDR2 FYNNEI. The CDR3 nucleotides read TGTGCCAGCGCCGGATGGACAACCTACGAGCAGTACTTC. Translating gives CASAGWTTYEQYF.

The chain couples TRBV6-5 to TRBJ2-7; D not resolved. V lost 7 bases and J lost 2, with 12 bases in between. This CDR3 spans 13 amino acids. Germline-derived CDR1 and CDR2 are MNHEY and SVGAGI. The CDR3 is CASTPSRAYEQYF. The CDR3 coding sequence is TGTGCCAGCACCCCCTCCCGTGCCTACGAGCAGTACTTC.

The chain uses TRBV27 and TRBJ1-5, with a tentative D call TRBD1 (5 bases). Per germline, CDR1 MNHEY and CDR2 SMNVEV (reference sequence). CDR3 length equals 14 residues. The V end lost 2 bases, the J end lost 5 bases, and 10 bases lay between the germline ends. CDR3 sequence (DNA): TGTGCCAGCAGTTTAACGGCAGGGCATCAGCCCCAGCATTTT. It is translated as CASSLTAGHQPQHF.